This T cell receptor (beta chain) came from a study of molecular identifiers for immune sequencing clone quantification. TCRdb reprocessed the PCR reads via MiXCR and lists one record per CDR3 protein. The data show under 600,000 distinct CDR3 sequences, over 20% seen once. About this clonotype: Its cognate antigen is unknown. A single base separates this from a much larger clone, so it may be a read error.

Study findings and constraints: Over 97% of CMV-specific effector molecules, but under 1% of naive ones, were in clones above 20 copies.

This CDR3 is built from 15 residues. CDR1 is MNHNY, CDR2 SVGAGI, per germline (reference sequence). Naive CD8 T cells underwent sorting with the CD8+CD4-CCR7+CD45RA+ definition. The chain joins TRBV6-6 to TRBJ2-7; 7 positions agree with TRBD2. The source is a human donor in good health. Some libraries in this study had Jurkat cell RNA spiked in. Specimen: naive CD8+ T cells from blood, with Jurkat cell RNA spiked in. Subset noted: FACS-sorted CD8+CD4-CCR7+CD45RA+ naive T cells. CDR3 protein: CASSSMSGLNYEQHF. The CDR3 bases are TGTGCCAGCAGTTCGATGTCGGGACTAAACTACGAGCAGCACTTC.